The text below deals with one T cell receptor (beta chain). This record comes from a study of cytomegalovirus exposure and HLA in healthy donors. PCR employed 60 Vbeta and 13 Jbeta primers. The table came from immunoSEQ multiplex PCR; TCRdb's copy has only in-frame clones and leaves some out. The table has about 150,000 clones, 65% to 75% seen once. J lost 4 bases, V lost 7 bases, and 11 bases had no gene match. Germline lookup yields CDR1 MNHEY and CDR2 SVGAGI. CDR3 length equals 15 residues. The chain joins TRBV6-5 to TRBJ2-5, with 8 bases identical to TRBD2. This TCR came from a man aged 25 to 40 in good health and CMV-seronegative. Sequencing was performed on PBMCs. The CDR3 DNA follows: TGTGCCAGCACCCCCTCGGGAGGGGGGGGAGAGACCCAGTACTTC. Its translation: CASTPSGGGGETQYF.